Sequencing of this T cell receptor (beta chain) was carried out in a study of T cell changes during pregnancy in multiple sclerosis. Sequenced by immunoSEQ multiplex PCR; TCRdb stores in-frame clones only, minus some. This sample yields some 110,000 clones, of which 85% to 95% are seen a single time; roughly 1.7% belongs to the top ten. The CDR3 consists of 11 residues. V was clipped by 3 bases and J by 8 bases, with 6 bases between them. Germline V CDR1 and CDR2: SGHRS, YFSETQ. This clonotype was obtained from a female donor with multiple sclerosis, enrolled in a pregnancy study. The chain is built from TRBV5-1 and TRBJ2-1; D uncertain. This specimen consisted of peripheral blood, obtained after pregnancy. CDR3 region: CASSYIHEQFF. The CDR3 bases are TGCGCCAGCAGCTATATTCATGAGCAGTTCTTC.